The 23 T cell receptor beta chains in this list originate from one sample, sequenced in a study of cytomegalovirus exposure and HLA in healthy donors. It was with 60 Vbeta and 13 Jbeta primers that the PCR ran. Clones were read by immunoSEQ multiplex PCR, and TCRdb kept only the in-frame ones, dropping some. Of about 120,000 clones detected, over 70% appear once; the ten largest clones hold over 1.5%. What was sequenced was PBMCs. The receptors stem from a woman between 18 and 29 years old in good health and CMV-seronegative.

The rearrangement links TRBV30 to TRBJ1-1, with D possibly matching TRBD1 (5 bases). From germline, CDR1 is GTSNPN and CDR2 SVGIG (reference sequence). This CDR3 is built from 14 residues. The V end was cut by 1 base, the J end by 0 bases, with 9 bases between. In nucleotides, the CDR3 is TGTGCCTGGAGTGGACAGCTCATGAACACTGAAGCTTTCTTT. This sequence encodes CAWSGQLMNTEAFF. Variable domain in full (rest from reference TRBV30 and TRBJ1-1): SQTIHQWPATLVQPVGSPLSLECTVEGTSNPNLYWYRQAAGRGLQLLFYSVGIGQISSEVPQNLSASRPQDRQFILSSKKLLLSDSGFYLCAWSGQLMNTEAFFGQGTRLTVV.

The chain combines TRBV14 with TRBJ2-4, with TRBD1 matching over 10 bases. The CDR3 is 14 residues long. V was pared by 4 bases and J by 8 bases, with 5 bases of the junction left unmatched. Per the germline V gene, CDR1 is SGHDN and CDR2 is FVKESK. The CDR3 DNA sequence: TGTGCCAGCAGCCCGGGACAGGGGCGTGACATTCAGTACTTC. Amino acid sequence: CASSPGQGRDIQYF.

This chain uses TRBV7-9 with TRBJ2-5, with a weak D call TRBD1 (6 bases). There are 14 residues in the CDR3. Trimming pared 5 bases from V and 2 bases from J, leaving 12 bases between. The germline CDR1 and CDR2 sequences are SEHNR and FQNEAQ (reference sequence). The CDR3: CASSRAGTQETQYF. The CDR3 nucleotides read TGTGCCAGCAGCAGAGCCGGGACACAAGAGACCCAGTACTTC.

This clone was seen once. This chain uses TRBV30 with TRBJ2-1; D is unclear. Germline lookup yields CDR1 GTSNPN and CDR2 SVGIG (reference sequence). Trimming shortened V by 0 bases and J by 10 bases, and 13 bases separated the two germline ends. The CDR3 sequence is 13 residues long. CDR3: CAWSVLILTEQFF. The CDR3 DNA sequence: TGTGCCTGGAGTGTACTAATTCTCACCGAGCAGTTCTTC.

The CDR3 loop is CASTDRGPYGYTF. The CDR3 bases are TGTGCCAGCACCGACAGGGGGCCCTATGGCTACACCTTC. This chain connects TRBV7-9 to TRBJ1-2; TRBD1 agrees at 10 bases. Germline loops: CDR1 SEHNR, CDR2 FQNEAQ (reference sequence). This CDR3 comprises 13 residues. V lost 7 bases and J lost 4; bases outside the gene matches: 3.

V is TRBV7-9 and J is TRBJ2-7; a weak D match, TRBD2 (6 bases). The CDR3 loop spans 14 amino acids. From germline, CDR1 is SEHNR and CDR2 FQNEAQ (reference sequence). Trimming stripped 5 bases from V and 2 bases from J, with 13 bases between. The CDR3 sequence: CASSHPTGAYEQYF. The CDR3 DNA is TGTGCCAGCAGCCACCCGACGGGGGCCTACGAGCAGTACTTC.

The chain has TRBV15 and TRBJ1-5; a possible D gene is TRBD1 (5 bases). The CDR3 is made up of 14 amino acids. Trimming cost V 7 bases and J 3 bases, with 13 bases left between them. Germline CDR1 is LNHNV and CDR2 is YYDKDF (reference sequence). CDR3 nucleotides: TGTGCCACCAAAAAGTCCAGGGACAATCAGCCCCAGCATTTT. Its protein product is CATKKSRDNQPQHF.

The V gene is TRBV5-1, the J gene TRBJ1-1, with D possibly being TRBD1 (5 bases). The CDR3 sequence is 11 residues long. Trimming cost V 2 bases and J 7 bases, with 6 bases left between them. Germline V gene data show CDR1 as SGHRS and CDR2 as YFSETQ. The CDR3 region has the DNA TGCGCCAGCAGCTTTCAGGGTGAAGCTTTCTTT. Translating it yields CASSFQGEAFF.

The V and J genes are TRBV29-1 and TRBJ2-7; D ambiguous. CDR1 SQVTM and CDR2 ANQGSEA come from the germline V gene. The germline V and J ends were trimmed by 3 bases and 2 bases, with 8 bases remaining between them. This CDR3 spans 12 amino acids. DNA of the CDR3: TGCAGCGTTGAGTTTGGAGCCTACGAGCAGTACTTC. This gives the protein CSVEFGAYEQYF.

The chain uses TRBV4-2 and TRBJ2-5; TRBD1 matches at 9 bases. The CDR3 runs to 18 residues. V lost 3 bases and J lost 1; bases outside the gene matches: 12. From germline, CDR1 is LGHNA and CDR2 YNFKEQ. The CDR3 loop reads CASSHLPGQGGPQETQYF. CDR3 sequence (DNA): TGTGCCAGCAGCCACCTTCCGGGACAGGGAGGCCCCCAAGAGACCCAGTACTTC.

This chain uses TRBV7-9 with TRBJ1-1, with no clear D. This CDR3 is 13 amino acids long. Trimming pared 1 base from V and 6 bases from J, leaving 9 bases between. Germline V gene lookup returns CDR1 SEHNR and CDR2 FQNEAQ (reference sequence). The CDR3 DNA reads as TGTGCCAGCAGCTTAGGAGGGAGGGCTGAAGCTTTCTTT. Amino acid sequence: CASSLGGRAEAFF. Complete variable domain (other parts from reference TRBV7-9 and TRBJ1-1): DTGVSQNPRHKITKRGQNVTFRCDPISEHNRLYWYRQTLGQGPEFLTYFQNEAQLEKSRLLSDRFSAERPKGSFSTLEIQRTEQGDSAMYLCASSLGGRAEAFFGQGTRLTVV.

Remarks on this clone: Other DNA sequences in the sample encode the same CDR3. The V and J genes are TRBV7-9 and TRBJ1-5, with D unclear. The germline V and J ends were trimmed by 5 bases and 4 bases, with 9 bases remaining between them. CDR3 length equals 13 residues. Germline loops: CDR1 SEHNR, CDR2 FQNEAQ (reference sequence). Written as DNA, the CDR3 is TGTGCCAGCAGCCCGGGAGGGAATCAGCCCCAGCATTTT. It yields the protein CASSPGGNQPQHF.

V gene TRBV2 combines with J gene TRBJ1-3; no clear D gene. V lost 3 bases and J 3 bases, leaving 6 bases between the germline ends. This CDR3 contains 13 residues. In germline, CDR1 is SNHLY, CDR2 FYNNEI. In DNA form, the CDR3 reads TGTGCCAGCAGTGATAGGAGTGGAAACACCATATATTTT. Its translation is CASSDRSGNTIYF.

The chain combines TRBV7-2 with TRBJ2-5, with 12 bases fitting TRBD2. CDR1 SGHTA and CDR2 FQGNSA come from the germline V gene. V shed 1 base, J shed 0 bases, and the junction held 6 bases outside the gene matches. The CDR3 runs 18 residues. CDR3 residues: CASSLELAGGPYQETQYF. CDR3 DNA sequence: TGTGCCAGCAGCTTAGAGCTAGCGGGGGGGCCTTACCAAGAGACCCAGTACTTC.

The rearrangement joins TRBV5-1 to TRBJ2-7, with 7 bases that match TRBD1. This CDR3 is built from 15 residues. The V and J ends lost 4 bases and 2 bases, in that order; junction bases with no gene match: 9. Germline CDR1 and CDR2: SGHRS and YFSETQ. CDR3 coding DNA: TGCGCCAGCAGCCGGTCTCCTGGACAGGCCTACGAGCAGTACTTC. Translated, it gives CASSRSPGQAYEQYF.

The V gene is TRBV5-1, the J gene TRBJ2-5; D not certain. V shed 4 bases and J shed 0 bases, with 7 bases lying between them. This CDR3 spans 13 amino acids. Germline CDR1 is SGHRS and CDR2 is YFSETQ. This chain's CDR3 is CASSIGNQETQYF. The CDR3 region has the DNA TGCGCCAGCAGCATTGGCAACCAAGAGACCCAGTACTTC.

This chain connects TRBV5-1 to TRBJ2-7; 7 bases are a match to TRBD2. This CDR3 comprises 16 residues. With 2 bases clipped from V and 0 bases from J, the junction kept 8 bases outside the gene matches. Germline lookup yields CDR1 SGHRS and CDR2 YFSETQ. CDR3 in DNA: TGCGCCAGCAGCTTCGACGGGGGGACGAGCTCCTACGAGCAGTACTTC. Encoded protein: CASSFDGGTSSYEQYF.

The J gene is TRBJ1-1, the V gene TRBV6-6; D is unclear. CDR1 and CDR2 from the germline V gene are MNHNY and SVGAGI (reference sequence). The CDR3 is 15 residues long. The germline V and J ends were trimmed by 6 bases and 6 bases, with 20 bases remaining between them. The CDR3 spells CASRFGKAQEPEAFF. In nucleotides, the CDR3 is TGTGCCAGCAGATTTGGAAAGGCGCAGGAACCTGAAGCTTTCTTT.

V and J are TRBV18 and TRBJ2-7; no definite D call. Germline V gene lookup returns CDR1 KGHSH and CDR2 LQKENI. The CDR3 has 12 residues. V lost 2 bases and J 6 bases, leaving 8 bases between the germline ends. The CDR3 loop reads CASSPGITEQYF. The DNA of the CDR3 is TGTGCCAGCTCACCAGGCATAACCGAGCAGTACTTC.

Comment on this clone: Relative to the germline gene, one junction end is altered; a read error may explain this. The chain is built from TRBV27 and TRBJ2-7, with D tentatively TRBD2 (7 bases). The CDR3 consists of 15 residues. The V gene's germline CDR1 is MNHEY and CDR2 SMNVEV (reference sequence). This chain's CDR3 is CASELRGGSTYEQYF. The DNA for the CDR3 is TGTGCCAGCGAATTGAGGGGGGGGAGCACCTATGAGCAGTACTTC.

V gene TRBV6-5 combines with J gene TRBJ1-2; D gene ambiguous. V lost 5 bases to trimming and J lost 8 bases, with 21 bases between them. Germline CDR1 MNHEY, CDR2 SVGAGI. The length of the CDR3 is 15 residues. In nucleotides, the CDR3 is TGTGCCAGCAGTCCCCCCGCGGTGTCTCATTCGGGCTACACCTTC. Amino acid sequence: CASSPPAVSHSGYTF.

This chain links TRBV10-3 with TRBJ2-6, with 7 bases aligning to TRBD2. The CDR3 runs 19 residues. The trim removed 6 bases at V and 0 bases at J, leaving 14 bases unmatched. The germline V gene has CDR1 ENHRY and CDR2 SYGVKD. The CDR3 spells CAIRGLGEGSSSGANVLTF. The DNA of the CDR3 is TGTGCCATCAGGGGGCTCGGGGAGGGGAGCAGCTCTGGGGCCAACGTCCTGACTTTC.

This chain joins TRBV28 and TRBJ1-1, with D possibly matching TRBD1 (6 bases). This CDR3 is 15 amino acids long. CDR1 is MDHEN and CDR2 is SYDVKM in the germline V gene. Trimming removed 5 bases at V and 1 base at J, with 14 bases between. The CDR3, as DNA: TGTGCCAGCAGTGTACAGGGACGAGGGAACACTGAAGCTTTCTTT. Translating gives CASSVQGRGNTEAFF.